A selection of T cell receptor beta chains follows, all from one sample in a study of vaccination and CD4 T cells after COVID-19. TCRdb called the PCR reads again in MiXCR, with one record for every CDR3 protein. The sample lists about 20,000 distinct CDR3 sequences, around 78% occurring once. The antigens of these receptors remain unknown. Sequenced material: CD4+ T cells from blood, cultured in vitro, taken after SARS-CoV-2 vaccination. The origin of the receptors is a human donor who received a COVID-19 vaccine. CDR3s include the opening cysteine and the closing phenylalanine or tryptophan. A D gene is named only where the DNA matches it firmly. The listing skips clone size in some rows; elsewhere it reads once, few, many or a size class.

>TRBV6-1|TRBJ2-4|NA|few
TGTGCCAGCAGTGAATCTGTCATTCAGTACTTC
CASSESVIQYF
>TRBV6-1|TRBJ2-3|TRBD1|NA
TGTGCCAGCAGTCGGGACAGGGGAGATACGCAGTATTTT
CASSRDRGDTQYF
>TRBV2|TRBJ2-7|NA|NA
TGTGCCAGCAGTTTAGGGACGGACATTCGCTACGAGCAGTACTTC
CASSLGTDIRYEQYF
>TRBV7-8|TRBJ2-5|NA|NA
TGTGCCAGCAGCTTAGTTGGCGGGACGGATGAGACCCAGTACTTC
CASSLVGGTDETQYF
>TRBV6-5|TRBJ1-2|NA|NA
TGTGCCAGCAGTTTGGGAACATCCTATGGCTACACCTTC
CASSLGTSYGYTF
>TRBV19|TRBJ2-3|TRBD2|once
TGTGCCAGTAGTAGTCGGTCGGGGGGGGCCGTAGATACGCAGTATTTT
CASSSRSGGAVDTQYF
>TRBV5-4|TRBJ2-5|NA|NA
TGTGCCAGCAGCTTAGGACAGCCAGAGACCCAGTACTTC
CASSLGQPETQYF
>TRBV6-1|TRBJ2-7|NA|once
TGTGCCAGCAGTCTCTCCAGGGTGTACGAGCAGTACTTC
CASSLSRVYEQYF
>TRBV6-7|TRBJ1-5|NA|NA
TGTGCCAGCAGTTACTCCCGGAGGGTGGCGCAGCCCCAGCATTTT
CASSYSRRVAQPQHF
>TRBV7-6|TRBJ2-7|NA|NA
TGTGCCAGCAGCTTAGCTATACAGGGATACGAGCAGTACTTC
CASSLAIQGYEQYF
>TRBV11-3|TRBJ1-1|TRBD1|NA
TGTGCCAGCAGCCGCCAGGGGGCCACAAACACTGAAGCTTTCTTT
CASSRQGATNTEAFF
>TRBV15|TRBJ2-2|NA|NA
TGTGCCACCAGCCCCCTGACAGGTCTTGACACCGGGGAGCTGTTTTTT
CATSPLTGLDTGELFF
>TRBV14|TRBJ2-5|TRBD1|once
TGTGCCAGCAGCCAAGTGGGACAGGGAGAGACCCAGTACTTC
CASSQVGQGETQYF
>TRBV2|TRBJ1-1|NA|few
TGTGCCAGCAGTTCAGACTTGACCACTGAAGCTTTCTTT
CASSSDLTTEAFF
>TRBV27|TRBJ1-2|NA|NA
TGTGCCAGCAGTTTAGTTGGCAGGAACTCCTATGGCTACACCTTC
CASSLVGRNSYGYTF
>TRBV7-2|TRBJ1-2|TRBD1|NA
TGTGCCAGCAGCTTAGATGTTGGGACAGGGTATGGCTACACCTTC
CASSLDVGTGYGYTF
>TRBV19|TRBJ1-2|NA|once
TGTGCCAGTGACTCGAGGGGGAGTCAAGCTAACTATGGCTACACCTTC
CASDSRGSQANYGYTF
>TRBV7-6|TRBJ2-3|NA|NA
TGTGCCAGCAGCTTAGGACAGCCGTACAGCACAGATACGCAGTATTTT
CASSLGQPYSTDTQYF
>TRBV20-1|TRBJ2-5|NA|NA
TGCAGTGCTGCCGCGGTACCTGGGGAGACCCAGTACTTC
CSAAAVPGETQYF
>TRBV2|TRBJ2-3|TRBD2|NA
TGTGCCAGCAGTGCCCGGACTAGCGGGGGCACAGATACGCAGTATTTT
CASSARTSGGTDTQYF
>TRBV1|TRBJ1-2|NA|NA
TGCACCAGCAGCCAAGAGAACGGACAGGAAGCCTATGGCTACACCTTC
CTSSQENGQEAYGYTF
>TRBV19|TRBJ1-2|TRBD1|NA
TGTGCCAGCTCCCGGGACAGGGGACCCTATGGCTACACCTTC
CASSRDRGPYGYTF
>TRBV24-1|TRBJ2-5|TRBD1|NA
TGTGCCACCAGTGATTGGACAGGGAGGATGGAGACCCAGTACTTC
CATSDWTGRMETQYF
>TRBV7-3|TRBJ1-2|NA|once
TGTGCCAGCAGCTTAACGGTCCGGGGGTCGGGTGGCTACACCTTC
CASSLTVRGSGGYTF
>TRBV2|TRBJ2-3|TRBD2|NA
TGTGCCAGCAGCTCTAGCGGGGGGGCCCCAGATACGCAGTATTTT
CASSSSGGAPDTQYF
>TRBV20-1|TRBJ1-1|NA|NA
TGCAGTGCTAGAGGTCAAAAGAACACTGAAGCTTTCTTT
CSARGQKNTEAFF
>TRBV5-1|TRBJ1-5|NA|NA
TGCGCCAGCAGCTCAGCCCCCAACCTGGGCAATCAGCCCCAGCATTTT
CASSSAPNLGNQPQHF
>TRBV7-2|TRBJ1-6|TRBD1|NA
TGTGCCAGCAGCTTAGCCGGGACAGGGGCATTTAATTCACCCCTCCACTTT
CASSLAGTGAFNSPLHF
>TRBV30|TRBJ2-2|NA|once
TGTGCCTGGAGGGGTCCCTACACCGGGGAGCTGTTTTTT
CAWRGPYTGELFF
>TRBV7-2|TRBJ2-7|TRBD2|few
TGTGCCAGCAGAACCGGGACTAGCGGGAGTTATGGCCTCCAGAGCTCCTACGAGCAGTACTTC
CASRTGTSGSYGLQSSYEQYF
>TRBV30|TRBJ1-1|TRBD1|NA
TGTGCCTGGAGTCTCAGGACAGGCACTGAAGCTTTCTTT
CAWSLRTGTEAFF
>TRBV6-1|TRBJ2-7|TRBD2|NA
TGTGCCAGCTATCAACGTGGGGCTAGCGGGGGCCAAGGCTCCTACGAGCAGTACTTC
CASYQRGASGGQGSYEQYF
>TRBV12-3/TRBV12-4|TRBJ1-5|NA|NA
TGTGCCAGCAGTTTTGGGAGGGGGTACTATAGCAATCAGCCCCAGCATTTT
CASSFGRGYYSNQPQHF
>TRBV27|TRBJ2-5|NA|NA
TGTGCCAGCAGTTTATCGCAAGAGGCGACCCAGTACTTC
CASSLSQEATQYF
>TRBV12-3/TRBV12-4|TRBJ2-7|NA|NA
TGTGCCAGCAGCCGGACGGCTAGCTCCTACGAGCAGTACTTC
CASSRTASSYEQYF
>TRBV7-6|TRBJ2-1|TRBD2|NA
TGTGCCAGCAGCTTAGGTACCCTAGCGGGGGGGCTCAATGAGCAGTTCTTC
CASSLGTLAGGLNEQFF
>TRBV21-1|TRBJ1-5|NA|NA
TGTCGGGTCAGGGGGCGTACCAATCAGCCCCAGCATTTT
CRVRGRTNQPQHF
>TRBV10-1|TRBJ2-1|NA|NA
TGCGCCAGCAGTGATGGAGGGCCCCAGTTCTTC
CASSDGGPQFF
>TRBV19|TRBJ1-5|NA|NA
TGTGCCAGTAGTATGGGGACAACAAGCAATCAGCCCCAGCATTTT
CASSMGTTSNQPQHF
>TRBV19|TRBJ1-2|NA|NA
TGTGCCAGTAGGAGGGGCCCAGGGGCGGGCTACACCTTC
CASRRGPGAGYTF
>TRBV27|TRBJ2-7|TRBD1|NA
TGTGCCAGCAGTCAGACAGGGGGGGACTACGAGCAGTACTTC
CASSQTGGDYEQYF
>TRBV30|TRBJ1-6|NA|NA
TGTGCCTGGACTAGGAGCTCCTATAATTCACCCCTCCACTTT
CAWTRSSYNSPLHF
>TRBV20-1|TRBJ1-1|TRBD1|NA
TGCAGTGCTAGAGACGGGACAGCCAACTTGAACACTGAAGCTTTCTTT
CSARDGTANLNTEAFF
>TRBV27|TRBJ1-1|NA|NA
TGTGCCAGCAGTTTTCCCGGAAGTAACACTGAAGCTTTCTTT
CASSFPGSNTEAFF
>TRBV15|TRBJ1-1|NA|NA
TGTGCCACCAGCAGAGAAGTCGGATTGGGGGCTGAAGCTTTCTTT
CATSREVGLGAEAFF
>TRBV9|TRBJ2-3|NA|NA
TGTGCCAGCAGCCTGTGGGGACGTCAGGACACAGATACGCAGTATTTT
CASSLWGRQDTDTQYF
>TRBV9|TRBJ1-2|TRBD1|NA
TGTGCCAGCAGCGAGAGAGGACAGGGGGCGAACTATGGCTACACCTTC
CASSERGQGANYGYTF
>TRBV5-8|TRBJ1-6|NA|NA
TGTGCCAGCAGCTCTACGGGTTATAATTCACCCCTCCACTTT
CASSSTGYNSPLHF
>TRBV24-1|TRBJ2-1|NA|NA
TGTGCCGTCGGCAGGGTGAGCAATGAGCAGTTCTTC
CAVGRVSNEQFF
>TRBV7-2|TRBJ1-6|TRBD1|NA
TGTGCCAGCAGCTTAGGGAGACAGGGTCCTTATTCACCCCTCCACTTT
CASSLGRQGPYSPLHF